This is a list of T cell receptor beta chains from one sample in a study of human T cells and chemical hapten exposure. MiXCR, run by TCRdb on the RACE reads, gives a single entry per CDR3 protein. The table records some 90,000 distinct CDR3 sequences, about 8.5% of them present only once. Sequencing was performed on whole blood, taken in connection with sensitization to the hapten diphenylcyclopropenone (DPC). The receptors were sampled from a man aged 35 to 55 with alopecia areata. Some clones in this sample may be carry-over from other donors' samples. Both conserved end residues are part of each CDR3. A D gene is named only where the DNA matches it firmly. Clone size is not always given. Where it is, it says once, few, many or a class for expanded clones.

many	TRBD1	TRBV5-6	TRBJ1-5	TGTGCCAGCAGCTTGGCCGGAGTCAGGGGGGGAAGCAATCAGCCCCAGCATTTT	CASSLAGVRGGSNQPQHF
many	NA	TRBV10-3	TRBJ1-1	TGTGCCATGAGGCGTGGGACTGAAGCTTTCTTT	CAMRRGTEAFF
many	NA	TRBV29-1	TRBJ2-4	TGCAGCGTGAATCCTCCAGAGGATAAAAACATTCAGTACTTC	CSVNPPEDKNIQYF
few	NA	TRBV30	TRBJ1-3	TGTGCCTGGAGCCCGAGCAACCCCTTCTCTGGAAACACCATATATTTT	CAWSPSNPFSGNTIYF
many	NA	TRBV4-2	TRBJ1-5	TGTGCCAGCAGCCAAGATAGACGCCTCGATAGCAATCAGCCCCAGCATTTT	CASSQDRRLDSNQPQHF
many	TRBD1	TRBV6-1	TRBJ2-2	TGTGCCAGCACCCCGGCGGGACAGGGGAGGACCGGGGAGCTGTTTTTT	CASTPAGQGRTGELFF
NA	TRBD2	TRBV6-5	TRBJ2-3	TGTGCCAGCAGTTGGCGACTAGCGGGAGATCCTCCAGATACGCAGTATTTT	CASSWRLAGDPPDTQYF
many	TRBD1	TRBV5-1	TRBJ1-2	TGCGCCAGCAGCTCCTCGACAGGGAGATATGGCTACACCTTC	CASSSSTGRYGYTF
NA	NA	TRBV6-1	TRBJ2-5	TGTGCCAGCAGTGAAGTGGGGGGACGGGAGACCCAGTACTTC	CASSEVGGRETQYF
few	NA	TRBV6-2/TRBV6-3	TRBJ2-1	TGTGCCAGCAGTCCCCAGGGTTACAATGAGCAGTTCTTC	CASSPQGYNEQFF
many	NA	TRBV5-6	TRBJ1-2	TGTGCCAGCAGCTTGGACGGGGCAAACTATGGCTACACCTTC	CASSLDGANYGYTF
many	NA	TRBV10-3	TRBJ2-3	TGTGCCATCAGTGAGATGAGGAGTACGCAGTATTTT	CAISEMRSTQYF
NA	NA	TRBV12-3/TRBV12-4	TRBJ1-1	TGTGCCAGCAGTTTAGGGGGATACGTCGCTTTCTTT	CASSLGGYVAFF
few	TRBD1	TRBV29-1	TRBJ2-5	TGCAGCGTTGATGGGGACAGACTCTCAGAGGGCCAAGAGACCCAGTACTTC	CSVDGDRLSEGQETQYF
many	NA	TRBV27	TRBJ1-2	TGTGCCAGCAGTTTATCCAGATCTAACTATGGCTACACCTTC	CASSLSRSNYGYTF